These 23 T cell receptor beta chains originate from one sample sequenced in a study of blood T cell repertoires in COVID-19 (dated by TCRdb to about 2020). To prepare the library, the immunoSEQ multiplex PCR assay was applied. The source is immuneACCESS, and TCRdb retained only in-frame sequences with V and J called. Part of the clones is not carried over; for the studies checked, unresolved V genes explain less than half of this, and the remainder is unexplained. The sample table shows some 200,000 clones, and 75% to 90% are seen once. The top ten clones comprise about 3% of the sample. The specimen sequenced was PBMCs or T cells enriched from blood (not recorded which). These receptors were collected from a woman between 18 and 29 years old in a cohort exposed to, infected with or recovered from COVID-19 (not recorded which).

The CDR3 loop is CASSELVRGHETQYF. For the CDR3, the DNA is TGTGCCAGCAGTGAACTTGTCAGGGGGCATGAGACCCAGTACTTC. The chain links TRBV6-1 to TRBJ2-5, with TRBD1 matching over 8 bases. V shed 2 bases and J 5 bases; nucleotides not matched to a gene: 7. The length of the CDR3 is 15 residues. Germline-derived CDR1 and CDR2 are MNHNS and SASEGT.

The CDR3 region is CASRASGSIDTQYF. CDR3 DNA sequence: TGCGCCAGCAGAGCTAGCGGGAGTATAGATACGCAGTATTTT. V is TRBV4-1 and J is TRBJ2-3; 10 bases agree with TRBD2. This CDR3 comprises 14 residues. Germline values: CDR1 MGHRA, CDR2 YSYEKL. The V and J ends lost 6 bases and 5 bases, in that order; junction bases with no gene match: 5.

The chain is built from TRBV20-1 and TRBJ1-2; D is unresolved. Trimming removed 3 bases from V and 1 base from J, with 6 bases in between. CDR3 length equals 12 residues. Germline CDR1 DFQATT, CDR2 SNEGSKA (reference sequence). The CDR3 sequence is CSASPRNYGYTF. The CDR3 coding sequence is TGCAGTGCTAGTCCGCGTAACTATGGCTACACCTTC.

The chain couples TRBV4-1 to TRBJ2-2, with D possibly TRBD2 on 5 matching bases. Looked up from germline, CDR1 is MGHRA and CDR2 is YSYEKL. This CDR3 is built from 16 residues. The germline V and J ends were trimmed by 0 bases and 0 bases, with 8 bases remaining between them. The CDR3 sequence is CASSQDSSANTGELFF. CDR3 DNA sequence: TGCGCCAGCAGCCAAGATAGTAGCGCGAACACCGGGGAGCTGTTTTTT.

This chain connects TRBV19 to TRBJ2-1; D is unresolved. From germline, CDR1 is LNHDA and CDR2 SQIVND (reference sequence). This CDR3 region has 14 residues. The ends were cut back, 5 bases at V and 3 bases at J, with 11 bases in the middle. CDR3 coding DNA: TGTGCCAGTAGTGCCCCTTCGCGCTACAATGAGCAGTTCTTC. It specifies CASSAPSRYNEQFF.

CDR3 loop: CASRQVTEAFF. The CDR3 DNA follows: TGTGCCTCCCGACAGGTCACTGAAGCTTTCTTT. V gene TRBV30 combines with J gene TRBJ1-1; tentative D call: TRBD1 (6 bases). The CDR3 covers 11 residues. Per germline, CDR1 GTSNPN and CDR2 SVGIG (reference sequence). Trimming took 7 bases from V and 4 from J, leaving 10 bases between them.

The CDR3 is CASSLSGGNYGYTF. The CDR3 bases are TGTGCCAGCAGCTTGTCGGGGGGGAACTATGGCTACACCTTC. The J gene is TRBJ1-2, the V gene TRBV5-8; tentatively, D is TRBD1 (5 bases). Trimming took off 1 base at V and 2 bases at J, with 9 bases between the two ends. The V gene's germline CDR1 is SGHTS and CDR2 YDEGEE. The length of the CDR3 is 14 residues.

The chain links TRBV2 to TRBJ2-7; maybe TRBD2 (6 bases). CDR1 SNHLY and CDR2 FYNNEI come from the germline V gene. Trimming removed 7 bases from V and 2 bases from J, with 15 bases in between. The CDR3 extends over 14 amino acids. CDR3: CASNSGTGTYEQYF. Written as DNA, the CDR3 is TGTGCCAGCAACTCCGGGACTGGGACCTACGAGCAGTACTTC.

The gene calls are TRBV27 and TRBJ1-1; weak D call: TRBD1 (5 bases). V was shortened by 5 bases and J by 5 bases, with 12 bases between the two germline ends. CDR3 size: 13 residues. The germline V gene has CDR1 MNHEY and CDR2 SMNVEV (reference sequence). The CDR3 loop is CASSPRRGTEAFF. The CDR3 DNA is TGTGCCAGCAGTCCCCGGAGGGGTACTGAAGCTTTCTTT.

V usage is TRBV6-5 and J usage is TRBJ2-7, with 7 bases aligning to TRBD1. The trim removed 0 bases at V and 7 bases at J, leaving 6 bases unmatched. The CDR3 totals 14 residues. Looked up from germline, CDR1 is MNHEY and CDR2 is SVGAGI. The CDR3, as DNA: TGTGCCAGCAGTTACTCGATTCCGGGACAGGAGCAGTACTTC. Translated, it gives CASSYSIPGQEQYF.

The rearrangement uses TRBV21-1 and TRBJ1-6; the D call TRBD1 from the table was never checked on the DNA. TRBV21-1 is given as a pseudogene. The CDR3 spans 16 residues. CDR3 amino acids: CASIRTLCTYNSPLHF. The CDR3 DNA follows: TGTGCCAGCATCCGGACATTGTGCACCTATAATTCACCCCTCCACTTT.

The chain is built from TRBV5-1 and TRBJ2-1; D perhaps matches TRBD1 (7 bases). V gave up 3 bases and J gave up 8 bases, with 18 bases separating them. The CDR3 is 15 residues long. CDR1 and CDR2 (germline): SGHRS, YFSETQ. CDR3 amino acids: CASSSGGTGADEQFF. In DNA form, the CDR3 reads TGCGCCAGCAGCTCCGGGGGTACAGGGGCTGATGAGCAGTTCTTC.

The rearrangement joins TRBV18 to TRBJ2-7; maybe TRBD2 (5 bases). CDR1 is KGHSH and CDR2 is LQKENI in the germline V gene. V shed 4 bases and J shed 7 bases, with 8 bases lying between them. The CDR3 sequence is 11 residues long. The CDR3 coding sequence is TGTGCCAGCTCACAGGACTCAGAGCAGTACTTC. Translation gives CASSQDSEQYF.

A word on this clone: Additional DNA sequences in this sample encode the identical CDR3. This chain uses TRBV3-1 (or the pseudogene TRBV3-2) with TRBJ1-2; 9 nucleotides align to TRBD1. With V trimmed by 2 bases and J by 7 bases, 2 bases remained unmatched. In germline, CDR1 is LGHDT, CDR2 YNNKEL (reference sequence). The CDR3 contains 13 residues. CDR3 amino acids: CASSQRDRAGYTF. The CDR3 DNA reads as TGTGCCAGCAGCCAACGGGACAGGGCTGGCTACACCTTC.

The gene calls are TRBV9 and TRBJ1-1; possible D gene TRBD1, 6 bases. CDR1 and CDR2 (germline): SGDLS, YYNGEE. Trimming cost V 3 bases and J 3 bases, with 24 bases left between them. This CDR3 is built from 18 residues. The CDR3 region has the DNA TGTGCCAGCAGCGCCTCCCTTGGGGGGGCTTCGGGGGACACTGAAGCTTTCTTT. Translating gives CASSASLGGASGDTEAFF.

The chain employs TRBV5-1 and TRBJ2-1; 14 positions agree with TRBD2. The CDR3 spans 16 residues. V dropped 0 bases and J dropped 9; count of bases not matched to a gene: 5. Germline V gene lookup returns CDR1 SGHRS and CDR2 YFSETQ. The CDR3 bases are TGCGCCAGCAGCTTGGGTGGGACTAGCGGGAGTACTGAGCAGTTCTTC. Translated, it gives CASSLGGTSGSTEQFF.

The chain links TRBV21-1 to TRBJ1-1; the DNA was not used to check the table's D call, TRBD1. TRBV21-1 is shown as a pseudogene. This CDR3 has 16 residues. CDR3: CASSQGQGSLNTEAFF. For the CDR3, the DNA is TGTGCCAGCAGCCAAGGACAGGGGAGTTTGAACACTGAAGCTTTCTTT.

The gene calls are TRBV11-2 and TRBJ1-2; the D gene is possibly TRBD1 (6 bases). This CDR3 is built from 12 residues. The germline V and J ends were trimmed by 7 bases and 4 bases, with 10 bases remaining between them. Germline V gene sequence: CDR1 SGHAT, CDR2 FQNNGV. The CDR3 sequence is CASNGQRYGYTF. The CDR3 bases are TGTGCCAGCAACGGACAGCGCTATGGCTACACCTTC.

The chain combines TRBV11-2 with TRBJ2-5; D is unresolved. CDR1 is SGHAT, CDR2 FQNNGV, per germline. The CDR3 totals 12 residues. V was pared by 4 bases and J by 7 bases, with 10 bases between. The CDR3 spells CASSSLWMTQYF. DNA for the CDR3: TGTGCCAGCAGCTCACTATGGATGACCCAGTACTTC.

The rearrangement links TRBV7-3 to TRBJ2-7, with D maybe TRBD1 (6 bases). CDR1 SGHTA and CDR2 FQGTGA come from the germline V gene. The CDR3 length is 13 residues. V dropped 1 base and J dropped 4 bases, with 8 bases sitting between them. The DNA of the CDR3 is TGTGCCAGCAGCTTAAAACAGGGTTACGAGCAGTACTTC. This gives the protein CASSLKQGYEQYF.

The chain recombines TRBV11-2 with TRBJ2-1; 10 bases agree with TRBD2. The CDR3 loop spans 17 amino acids. V dropped 7 bases and J dropped 7; count of bases not matched to a gene: 16. Germline lookup yields CDR1 SGHAT and CDR2 FQNNGV. The CDR3 here is CASTFGRASGSENEQFF. CDR3 bases: TGTGCCAGCACCTTTGGTCGGGCTAGCGGGAGTGAGAATGAGCAGTTCTTC.

The rearrangement joins TRBV9 to TRBJ2-1; 10 bases agree with TRBD2. The trim removed 3 bases at V and 5 bases at J, leaving 5 bases unmatched. CDR3 length equals 15 residues. Germline lookup yields CDR1 SGDLS and CDR2 YYNGEE. CDR3 in DNA: TGTGCCAGCAGCGGTAGCGGGGGGTATAACAATGAGCAGTTCTTC. Residues: CASSGSGGYNNEQFF. Variable domain in full (rest from reference TRBV9 and TRBJ2-1): DSGVTQTPKHLITATGQRVTLRCSPRSGDLSVYWYQQSLDQGLQFLIQYYNGEERAKGNILERFSAQQFPDLHSELNLSSLELGDSALYFCASSGSGGYNNEQFFGPGTRLTVL.

This chain joins TRBV10-3 and TRBJ1-1; 7 bases are a match to TRBD1. Germline trimming cut 7 bases from V and 3 bases from J; bases unmatched to any gene: 5. The V gene's germline CDR1 is ENHRY and CDR2 SYGVKD. The CDR3 has 13 residues. The CDR3 here is CAITSTGYTEAFF. In DNA form, the CDR3 reads TGTGCCATCACCTCGACAGGGTACACTGAAGCTTTCTTT.